The 5 T cell receptor beta chains below were found in one sample sequenced in a study of tumor-infiltrating lymphocytes in primary liver carcinoma. Unsorted whole blood supplied the blood RNA, and germline DNA was isolated too. Production of TCR beta cDNA used approximately 480 ng total RNA together with a constant-region primer. TCR beta libraries came from three nested multiplex PCR rounds using slightly modified ARM-PCR. TRBV1-TRBV30 forward primers paired with a C-beta reverse primer were used in the first two PCR rounds, which ran roughly 9 cycles each. Via MiXCR, TCRdb re-called the multiplex PCR reads, giving one row per CDR3 protein. The sample lists 300,000 to 350,000 distinct CDR3 sequences, about three fifths occurring once. The sample was peripheral blood. The receptors stem from a woman in her thirties with primary liver carcinoma and hepatitis B virus infection.

This clonotype was recorded at least ten times. The rearrangement uses TRBV13 and TRBJ2-5; D is possibly TRBD1 (5 bases). The CDR3 has 14 residues. The V end lost 5 bases, the J end lost 3 bases, and 13 bases lay between the germline ends. CDR1 and CDR2 from the germline V gene are PRHDT and FYEKMQ (reference sequence). The CDR3 here is CASSRRQGKETQYF. The CDR3 DNA is TGTGCCAGCAGCCGACGCCAGGGTAAAGAGACCCAGTACTTC.

Comment on this clonotype: One end of the junction is discordant with germline, which a read error may explain. The V gene is TRBV7-8, the J gene TRBJ2-3, with unresolved D. The CDR3 covers 11 residues. Germline V gives CDR1 SGHVS, CDR2 FQNEAQ. This CDR3 is CTSSSVDTQYF. In nucleotides, the CDR3 is TGTACCAGCAGCTCGGTAGATACGCAGTATTTT.

There are many counts of this clonotype. The chain recombines TRBV12-3 or TRBV12-4 with TRBJ2-1; D is unresolved. The CDR3 loop spans 13 amino acids. Trimming removed 3 bases from V and 4 bases from J, with 7 bases in between. DNA of the CDR3: TGTGCCAGCAGTTTGGGCCAGTACAATGAGCAGTTCTTC. Amino acids: CASSLGQYNEQFF.

Concerning this clonotype itself: This may be a read error, as it is one base from a much larger clone. The CDR3 DNA follows: TGTGCCAGCTGCCAAGGGGACAGGGCCGAGCAGTACTTC. It is translated as CASCQGDRAEQYF. This sequence joins TRBV4-2 and TRBJ2-7, with 9 bases matching TRBD1. CDR1 is LGHNA, CDR2 YNFKEQ, per germline. This CDR3 region has 13 residues.

This clonotype was seen only once. Sequence at one end of the junction differs from germline and may be a read error. The chain recombines TRBV14 with TRBJ2-1, with TRBD2 matching 8 bases. Germline V gives CDR1 SGHDN, CDR2 FVKESK. The CDR3 has 14 residues. CDR3 in amino acids: CASSTASGFRELFF. The CDR3 nucleotides are TGTGCCAGCAGCACGGCTAGCGGGTTTCGGGAGCTGTTCTTC.